These 9 T cell receptor beta chains originate from one sample sequenced in a study of blood T cell repertoires in COVID-19. Using immunoSEQ multiplex PCR, the repertoire was profiled, and TCRdb retains in-frame clones only, with some absent. This sample carries 200,000 to 300,000 clones, more than 70% of them seen once, and the ten largest clones take roughly 6.7%. The sample taken for sequencing was peripheral blood. These receptors all come from a woman aged 25 to 45 with COVID-19, enrolled during active disease.

This chain connects TRBV4-2 to TRBJ1-5, with D possibly being TRBD1 (6 bases). Deletions cut 5 bases from V and 1 base from J, with 12 bases between. Germline assignment: CDR1 LGHNA and CDR2 YNFKEQ. This CDR3 has 15 residues. DNA of the CDR3: TGTGCCAGCAGCGTACAGGGATGGAGCAATCAGCCCCAGCATTTT. This sequence encodes CASSVQGWSNQPQHF.

V and J are TRBV9 and TRBJ2-7; 9 positions agree with TRBD2. After removal of 4 bases from V and 3 bases from J, the junction contained 11 bases not matched to a gene. The CDR3 is made up of 16 amino acids. Germline V gives CDR1 SGDLS, CDR2 YYNGEE. CDR3 protein: CASSTVLAGGDYEQYV. CDR3 bases: TGTGCCAGCAGCACAGTTCTGGCGGGAGGGGACTACGAGCAGTACGTC.

V gene TRBV5-5 combines with J gene TRBJ1-6, with D possibly being TRBD1 (6 bases). The V gene's germline CDR1 is SGHKS and CDR2 YYEKEE (reference sequence). Trimming pared 4 bases from V and 1 base from J, leaving 15 bases between. CDR3 size: 17 residues. CDR3 nucleotides: TGTGCCAGCAGCCTTGGGCCCCAGGGGTCCTATAATTCACCCCTCCACTTT. Its translation: CASSLGPQGSYNSPLHF.

The rearrangement links TRBV27 to TRBJ2-1; TRBD2 matches 8 bases. J was trimmed by 4 bases and V by 6 bases; bases with no gene match: 2. Germline V gives CDR1 MNHEY, CDR2 SMNVEV (reference sequence). The length of the CDR3 is 13 residues. The CDR3 reads CASRLAAYNEQFF. As DNA, the CDR3 is TGTGCCAGCAGACTAGCGGCTTACAATGAGCAGTTCTTC.

This clone has only one observation. The J gene is TRBJ1-1, the V gene TRBV15; 9 nucleotides line up with TRBD1. Germline V lookup: CDR1 LNHNV, CDR2 YYDKDF (reference sequence). The ends lost 5 bases at V and 11 bases at J; junction bases unmatched: 12. The CDR3 consists of 14 residues. CDR3 amino acids: CATSEQMGQGHAFF. The CDR3 nucleotides read TGTGCCACCAGCGAACAGATGGGACAGGGTCACGCTTTCTTT.

The chain is built from TRBV5-1 and TRBJ2-7; D uncertain. V was pared by 0 bases and J by 2 bases, with 3 bases between. Germline V gives CDR1 SGHRS, CDR2 YFSETQ. This CDR3 is 12 amino acids long. The DNA of the CDR3 is TGCGCCAGCAGCTTGGACACCTACGAGCAGTACTTC. The encoded protein is CASSLDTYEQYF.

The chain joins TRBV3-1 (or the pseudogene TRBV3-2) to TRBJ2-7; 12 nucleotides align to TRBD1. The V gene end was trimmed by 3 bases and the J gene end by 4 bases; junction bases not matched to a gene: 7. In germline, CDR1 is LGHDT, CDR2 YNNKEL (reference sequence). The CDR3 totals 16 residues. The DNA for the CDR3 is TGTGCCAGCAGCCACTCTTTGGGACAGGGGGCTTACGAGCAGTACTTC. Encoded protein: CASSHSLGQGAYEQYF.

The V gene is TRBV4-3, the J gene TRBJ2-1; TRBD2 matches at 11 bases. Germline CDR1 LGHNA, CDR2 YSLEER. The V gene end was trimmed by 4 bases and the J gene end by 6 bases; junction bases not matched to a gene: 5. The CDR3 contains 15 residues. The CDR3 coding sequence is TGCGCCAGCAGCCGCCGAACTAGCGGGGGCAATGAGCAGTTCTTC. The encoded protein is CASSRRTSGGNEQFF.

With regard to this clone: The germline gene is not matched at one end of the junction; a read error may be the cause. The genes are TRBV10-3 and TRBJ1-5; 7 positions match TRBD1. The CDR3 covers 16 residues. Germline values: CDR1 ENHRY, CDR2 SYGVKD. The CDR3: CAISASDRPSKQPQHF. CDR3 bases: TGTGCCATCAGTGCGTCGGACAGGCCGAGCAAACAGCCCCAGCATTTT.